A single T cell receptor (beta chain) is shown here with its context. Original processing notes: Reference gene primer amplification gave estimated nucleated cell counts. The data were produced by immunoSEQ multiplex PCR, yet TCRdb's version contains in-frame clones alone and is incomplete. That table furnishes V, J and clone size, whereas the DNA furnished D and trimming. The table includes around 97,000 clones, 84% detected once. The data were obtained in a study of blood T cell repertoires in COVID-19. In the study overall: From the United States, Italy and Spain came samples of acute and convalescent COVID-19. T cells, B-cell-depleted T cells, or PBMCs supplied cDNA or gDNA.

CDR3 length equals 15 residues. The germline gives CDR1 SGHDN, CDR2 FVKESK. Trimming removed 1 base from V and 4 bases from J, with 13 bases in between. The material sequenced was peripheral blood. This clonotype originated in a human donor in a cohort sampled during active COVID-19. The chain joins TRBV14 to TRBJ1-1; no reliable D call. The CDR3 reads CASSQVRGFGTEAFF. The CDR3 DNA is TGTGCCAGCAGCCAAGTTCGAGGGTTCGGCACTGAAGCTTTCTTT.